This is a list of T cell receptor beta chains from one sample in a study of blood T cell repertoires in COVID-19. Sequencing was performed with immunoSEQ multiplex PCR; in TCRdb, only in-frame clones are kept and a portion is missing. Here the sample spans about 340,000 clones, 92% being singletons. What was sequenced was PBMCs or T cells enriched from blood (not recorded which). The receptors originated from a woman in her 30s who had recovered from COVID-19. Each CDR3 is given with its conserved first and last residue. The order of the fields is CDR3 DNA, CDR3 protein, clone size, D gene, J gene, V gene. D genes are given only for firm matches. Only part of the rows carry a size: once, few, many, or a class if the clone is expanded.

CDR3nt: TGTGCCAGCAGCCAAGCCCTCCGGACTAGCGGGAGAGTCACCGGGGAGCTGTTTTTT; CDR3aa: CASSQALRTSGRVTGELFF; abundance: .; d_gene: TRBD2; j_gene: TRBJ2-2; v_gene: TRBV3-1/TRBV3-2
CDR3nt: TGTGCCAGCAGCTTAGGTGTTGAGACAGGGGACACTGAAGCTTTCTTT; CDR3aa: CASSLGVETGDTEAFF; abundance: once; d_gene: TRBD1; j_gene: TRBJ1-1; v_gene: TRBV7-6
CDR3nt: TGTGCCACCAGTGACCGTAGCGGGGGGGCTTCGGGTGAGCAGTTCTTC; CDR3aa: CATSDRSGGASGEQFF; abundance: .; d_gene: TRBD2; j_gene: TRBJ2-1; v_gene: TRBV24-1
CDR3nt: TGTGCCAGCAGGAGACAGGGAGACTACGAGCAGTACTTC; CDR3aa: CASRRQGDYEQYF; abundance: once; d_gene: TRBD1; j_gene: TRBJ2-7; v_gene: TRBV6-5
CDR3nt: TGTGCCTGGAGTGTAGCGGGTTTCCAAGAGACCCAGTACTTC; CDR3aa: CAWSVAGFQETQYF; abundance: .; d_gene: .; j_gene: TRBJ2-5; v_gene: TRBV30
CDR3nt: TGTGCCTGGAACCCGACAGGGGGCAGCTATGGCTACACCTTC; CDR3aa: CAWNPTGGSYGYTF; abundance: .; d_gene: TRBD1; j_gene: TRBJ1-2; v_gene: TRBV30
CDR3nt: TGTGCCACCAGCAGTACGAGCTCCTACGAGCAGTACTTC; CDR3aa: CATSSTSSYEQYF; abundance: .; d_gene: .; j_gene: TRBJ2-7; v_gene: TRBV15
CDR3nt: TGTGCCAGCAGCTTATTTTACAGGGGGTTGGGGGTGAACACTGAAGCTTTCTTT; CDR3aa: CASSLFYRGLGVNTEAFF; abundance: .; d_gene: TRBD1; j_gene: TRBJ1-1; v_gene: TRBV7-9
CDR3nt: TGTGCCAGCAGGACCGGGACAGCGAACACCGGGGAGCTGTTTTTT; CDR3aa: CASRTGTANTGELFF; abundance: .; d_gene: TRBD1; j_gene: TRBJ2-2; v_gene: TRBV2
CDR3nt: TGCGCCAGCAGCTTGGCCCCTAGCGGGGGGGCTCCCGGGGAGCTGTTTTTT; CDR3aa: CASSLAPSGGAPGELFF; abundance: .; d_gene: TRBD2; j_gene: TRBJ2-2; v_gene: TRBV5-1
CDR3nt: TGTGCCAGCATTACGCAGGGGGTGAGGAACACCATATATTTT; CDR3aa: CASITQGVRNTIYF; abundance: .; d_gene: TRBD1; j_gene: TRBJ1-3; v_gene: TRBV6-5
CDR3nt: TGTGCCATCAGTGAGAGGGAGCGGGGGACAGATACGCAGTATTTT; CDR3aa: CAISERERGTDTQYF; abundance: .; d_gene: TRBD2; j_gene: TRBJ2-3; v_gene: TRBV10-3
CDR3nt: TGCGCCAGCAGCCAAGGTCAGGGGGGTGAGCAGTTCTTC; CDR3aa: CASSQGQGGEQFF; abundance: few; d_gene: .; j_gene: TRBJ2-1; v_gene: TRBV4-3
CDR3nt: TGTGCCAGCTCACCACCGGGACTTACCTACGAGCAGTACTTC; CDR3aa: CASSPPGLTYEQYF; abundance: .; d_gene: .; j_gene: TRBJ2-7; v_gene: TRBV18
CDR3nt: TGTGCCAGCAGTTACGTTTGGGGGCCAACTGAAGCTTTCTTT; CDR3aa: CASSYVWGPTEAFF; abundance: .; d_gene: .; j_gene: TRBJ1-1; v_gene: TRBV6-2/TRBV6-3
CDR3nt: TGTGCCTGGAGCAGGGAAGGGGGCTACACCTTC; CDR3aa: CAWSREGGYTF; abundance: .; d_gene: .; j_gene: TRBJ1-2; v_gene: TRBV30
CDR3nt: TGTGCCATCAGTGTCGGGACAGATACTAGCACAGATACGCAGTATTTT; CDR3aa: CAISVGTDTSTDTQYF; abundance: .; d_gene: TRBD1; j_gene: TRBJ2-3; v_gene: TRBV10-3
CDR3nt: TGTGCCAGCAGTTTTTGGGGGCAGAATGAAGCTTTCTTT; CDR3aa: CASSFWGQNEAFF; abundance: .; d_gene: .; j_gene: TRBJ1-1; v_gene: TRBV12-3/TRBV12-4
CDR3nt: TGTGCCAGTAGTCGTCTTAGGGGTTCCTACGAGCAGTACTTC; CDR3aa: CASSRLRGSYEQYF; abundance: few; d_gene: .; j_gene: TRBJ2-7; v_gene: TRBV19
CDR3nt: TGTGCCAGCAGTTCACCAGGGGTAGGTGGAAACACCATATATTTT; CDR3aa: CASSSPGVGGNTIYF; abundance: .; d_gene: .; j_gene: TRBJ1-3; v_gene: TRBV28
CDR3nt: TGCGCCAGCAGCTTTAGCGGGATACAAGTGAGGGATACGCAGTATTTT; CDR3aa: CASSFSGIQVRDTQYF; abundance: .; d_gene: TRBD2; j_gene: TRBJ2-3; v_gene: TRBV5-1
CDR3nt: TGTGCCAGCAGCCCACCCAGGGGAAAAGGCGAGCAGTACTTC; CDR3aa: CASSPPRGKGEQYF; abundance: .; d_gene: .; j_gene: TRBJ2-7; v_gene: TRBV7-6
CDR3nt: TGTGCCAGCACTAAAATAGGGGACATTCAGTACTTC; CDR3aa: CASTKIGDIQYF; abundance: .; d_gene: .; j_gene: TRBJ2-4; v_gene: TRBV11-3
CDR3nt: TGTGCCTGGAGTTCAGGCACAGATACGCAGTATTTT; CDR3aa: CAWSSGTDTQYF; abundance: .; d_gene: .; j_gene: TRBJ2-3; v_gene: TRBV30
CDR3nt: TGTGCCAGCAGTGATAGGTCACGGGGGTGGACCTTCCAGCCCCAGCATTTT; CDR3aa: CASSDRSRGWTFQPQHF; abundance: .; d_gene: .; j_gene: TRBJ1-5; v_gene: TRBV25-1
CDR3nt: TGTGCCAGCAGCTCCTGGTCTGGACAGGGGACATACAATGAGCAGTTCTTC; CDR3aa: CASSSWSGQGTYNEQFF; abundance: .; d_gene: TRBD1; j_gene: TRBJ2-1; v_gene: TRBV5-4
CDR3nt: TGTGCCAGCAGCTTAGGCCTCCACGGGAGCAGCACAGATACGCAGTATTTT; CDR3aa: CASSLGLHGSSTDTQYF; abundance: .; d_gene: .; j_gene: TRBJ2-3; v_gene: TRBV7-2
CDR3nt: TGCGCCAGCAGCCAAGCCCCGGACCGGGGGGCCGGGGAGCTGTTTTTT; CDR3aa: CASSQAPDRGAGELFF; abundance: .; d_gene: TRBD2; j_gene: TRBJ2-2; v_gene: TRBV4-3
CDR3nt: TGTGCCAGCAGCCACGAGGCTAGCGGGGGGATGGGCGGGGAGCTGTTTTTT; CDR3aa: CASSHEASGGMGGELFF; abundance: few; d_gene: TRBD2; j_gene: TRBJ2-2; v_gene: TRBV4-2
CDR3nt: TGTGCCAGTACCATACATGGCTCCTACAATGAGCAGTTCTTC; CDR3aa: CASTIHGSYNEQFF; abundance: .; d_gene: .; j_gene: TRBJ2-1; v_gene: TRBV19
CDR3nt: TGTGCCAGCAGCTTAGTCAGGGTAGCCCTCCTATGGTATGGCTACACCTTC; CDR3aa: CASSLVRVALLWYGYTF; abundance: .; d_gene: .; j_gene: TRBJ1-2; v_gene: TRBV7-8
CDR3nt: TGTGCCTGGAATAGGGGATATAACTATGGCTACACCTTC; CDR3aa: CAWNRGYNYGYTF; abundance: .; d_gene: .; j_gene: TRBJ1-2; v_gene: TRBV30
CDR3nt: TGTGCCAGCAGCGACAGGGTTAATGGCTACACCTTC; CDR3aa: CASSDRVNGYTF; abundance: once; d_gene: TRBD1; j_gene: TRBJ1-2; v_gene: TRBV28
CDR3nt: TGTGCCAGCAGCCAAGATCTGACGGGAGCAGGGAGTGGAATCGCAGATACGCAGTATTTT; CDR3aa: CASSQDLTGAGSGIADTQYF; abundance: .; d_gene: .; j_gene: TRBJ2-3; v_gene: TRBV4-2
CDR3nt: TGTGCCAGCAGCACACGACAGGGAAGCTCCTACAATGAGCAGTTCTTC; CDR3aa: CASSTRQGSSYNEQFF; abundance: .; d_gene: TRBD1; j_gene: TRBJ2-1; v_gene: TRBV9
CDR3nt: TGCGCCAGCAGCCATATGGGACAGGGGGAAAAAGGCTACACCTTC; CDR3aa: CASSHMGQGEKGYTF; abundance: .; d_gene: TRBD1; j_gene: TRBJ1-2; v_gene: TRBV4-3
CDR3nt: TGTGCCAGCAGTTACGGACAACTCAAAGCTTTCTTT; CDR3aa: CASSYGQLKAFF; abundance: few; d_gene: .; j_gene: TRBJ1-1; v_gene: TRBV28
CDR3nt: TGTGCCAGCAGCCGTAGGGACTTCACAGATACGCAGTATTTT; CDR3aa: CASSRRDFTDTQYF; abundance: .; d_gene: .; j_gene: TRBJ2-3; v_gene: TRBV11-2
CDR3nt: TGTGCCAGCAGCCAAGATCCCCAGAACACCGGGGAGCTGTTTTTT; CDR3aa: CASSQDPQNTGELFF; abundance: .; d_gene: .; j_gene: TRBJ2-2; v_gene: TRBV3-1/TRBV3-2
CDR3nt: TGTGCCAGCAGCCCCCGGACAGGAATTACCGGGGAGCTGTTTTTT; CDR3aa: CASSPRTGITGELFF; abundance: .; d_gene: TRBD1; j_gene: TRBJ2-2; v_gene: TRBV5-4
CDR3nt: TGTGCCAGCAGCCAAAACGGGGGGTACACTGAAGCTTTCTTT; CDR3aa: CASSQNGGYTEAFF; abundance: .; d_gene: .; j_gene: TRBJ1-1; v_gene: TRBV5-6
CDR3nt: TGTGCCAGCAGCCAAGACCACACAGGGCGTTCTAATGAAAAACTGTTTTTT; CDR3aa: CASSQDHTGRSNEKLFF; abundance: .; d_gene: .; j_gene: TRBJ1-4; v_gene: TRBV3-1/TRBV3-2
CDR3nt: TGTGCCAGCAAGAGAGGGCTGAACGAGCAGTACTTC; CDR3aa: CASKRGLNEQYF; abundance: few; d_gene: .; j_gene: TRBJ2-7; v_gene: TRBV28
CDR3nt: TGTGCCAGCTCAGCGACAGGGCCAAGGTCGGGCACTGAAGCTTTCTTT; CDR3aa: CASSATGPRSGTEAFF; abundance: .; d_gene: TRBD1; j_gene: TRBJ1-1; v_gene: TRBV18
CDR3nt: TGTGCCAGCAGTATATGGGCCAGTACGAACACTGAAGCTTTCTTT; CDR3aa: CASSIWASTNTEAFF; abundance: .; d_gene: .; j_gene: TRBJ1-1; v_gene: TRBV28
CDR3nt: TGTGCCAGCAGCTCCAGGACAGGGGCCTATAATTCACCCCTCCACTTT; CDR3aa: CASSSRTGAYNSPLHF; abundance: .; d_gene: TRBD1; j_gene: TRBJ1-6; v_gene: TRBV7-2
CDR3nt: TGTGCCAGCAGCTTACTCACCGACAGGGACGAAGCTTTCTTT; CDR3aa: CASSLLTDRDEAFF; abundance: .; d_gene: TRBD1; j_gene: TRBJ1-1; v_gene: TRBV7-9
CDR3nt: TGTGCCAGTAGTCTCAGTGGTTTGAACACTGAAGCTTTCTTT; CDR3aa: CASSLSGLNTEAFF; abundance: .; d_gene: .; j_gene: TRBJ1-1; v_gene: TRBV19
CDR3nt: TGTGCCAGCAGCCTCCTGACCGGGATCGGCTACACCTTC; CDR3aa: CASSLLTGIGYTF; abundance: .; d_gene: .; j_gene: TRBJ1-2; v_gene: TRBV3-1/TRBV3-2
CDR3nt: TGTGCCTGGAGTGTATTAGGACAGGGGAACACTGAAGCTTTCTTT; CDR3aa: CAWSVLGQGNTEAFF; abundance: .; d_gene: TRBD1; j_gene: TRBJ1-1; v_gene: TRBV30
CDR3nt: TGCGCCAGCAGCCTTTACAGGACCCGCTCCTACGAGCAGTACTTC; CDR3aa: CASSLYRTRSYEQYF; abundance: .; d_gene: .; j_gene: TRBJ2-7; v_gene: TRBV4-3
CDR3nt: TGCGCCAGCAGCCAAGATGGGTATCGGACTAGCGCCTTCAGCGAGCAGTTCTTC; CDR3aa: CASSQDGYRTSAFSEQFF; abundance: .; d_gene: TRBD2; j_gene: TRBJ2-1; v_gene: TRBV4-3
CDR3nt: TGTGCCAGCAGCCAATCCGGACAGGACTTAGCCATATATTTT; CDR3aa: CASSQSGQDLAIYF; abundance: .; d_gene: TRBD1; j_gene: TRBJ1-3; v_gene: TRBV3-1/TRBV3-2
CDR3nt: TGTGCCAGCAGCCAGTCCCGATCTAATGAAAAACTGTTTTTT; CDR3aa: CASSQSRSNEKLFF; abundance: .; d_gene: .; j_gene: TRBJ1-4; v_gene: TRBV7-2
CDR3nt: TGTGCTAGTGGTTTTACTAGCGGAGAGACCCAGTACTTC; CDR3aa: CASGFTSGETQYF; abundance: .; d_gene: TRBD2; j_gene: TRBJ2-5; v_gene: TRBV12-5
CDR3nt: TGTGCCAGCAGTGAATCACGACAGGGGAGCCGGGGAGAGACCCAGTACTTC; CDR3aa: CASSESRQGSRGETQYF; abundance: .; d_gene: TRBD1; j_gene: TRBJ2-5; v_gene: TRBV6-1
CDR3nt: TGTGCCAGCTCACCGGAGTATGGCTACACCTTC; CDR3aa: CASSPEYGYTF; abundance: .; d_gene: .; j_gene: TRBJ1-2; v_gene: TRBV18